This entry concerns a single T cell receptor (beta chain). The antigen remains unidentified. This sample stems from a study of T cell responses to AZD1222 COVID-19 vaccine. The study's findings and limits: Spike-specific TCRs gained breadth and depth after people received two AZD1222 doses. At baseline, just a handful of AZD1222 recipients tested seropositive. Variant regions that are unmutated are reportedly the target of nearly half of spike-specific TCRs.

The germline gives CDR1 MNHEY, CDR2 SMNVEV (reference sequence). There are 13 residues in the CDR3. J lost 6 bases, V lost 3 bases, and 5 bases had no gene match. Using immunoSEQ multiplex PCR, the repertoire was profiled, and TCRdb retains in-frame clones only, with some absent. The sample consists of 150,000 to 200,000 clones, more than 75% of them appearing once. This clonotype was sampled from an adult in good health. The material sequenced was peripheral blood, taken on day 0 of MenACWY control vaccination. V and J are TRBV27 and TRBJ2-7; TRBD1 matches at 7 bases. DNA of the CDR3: TGTGCCAGCAGTTTTGACAGGGTTGGCGAGCAGTACTTC. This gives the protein CASSFDRVGEQYF.